The 19 T cell receptor beta chains reported below all come from one sample, sequenced in a study of regulatory T cells in long-lasting Graves disease. Regarding time point: persistent/refractory GD, antithyroid drugs over 5 years with positive TRAb. Scientists built the TCR library using RNA that was extracted from PBMCs. TCR beta libraries were built with iRepertoire HTBI primers and Arm-PCR of CDR3 regions. TCRdb reprocessed the multiplex PCR reads with MiXCR, giving one entry per CDR3 protein. Found here are under 500,000 distinct CDR3 sequences, less than 25% of them singletons; the top ten hold 7.8%. The material sequenced was peripheral blood mononuclear cells (PBMCs), taken when the disease was refractory, from a patient treated with antithyroid drugs. These receptors all stem from a female donor with Graves disease.

The chain links TRBV5-1 to TRBJ2-3; TRBD2 might be the D (5 bases). V lost 4 bases and J lost 0, with 12 bases in between. The CDR3 is 15 residues long. Germline CDR1 and CDR2: SGHRS and YFSETQ. The CDR3 nucleotides are TGCGCCAGCAGCCGGAATGCGGGTAGCACAGATACGCAGTATTTT. It encodes CASSRNAGSTDTQYF.

This clonotype was seen a handful of times. A clone one base away is much larger, so this may be a read error. The chain carries TRBV12-3 or TRBV12-4 and TRBJ1-2; unclear D gene. CDR3 length: 13 amino acids. CDR3 sequence reads: CAGSWPSTDGYTF. CDR3 DNA sequence: TGTGCCGGCAGTTGGCCCTCGACGGATGGCTACACCTTC.

The gene calls are TRBV6-2 or TRBV6-3 and TRBJ2-1; no firm D call. The CDR3 runs 12 residues. Trimming shortened V by 5 bases and J by 9 bases, and 11 bases separated the two germline ends. From germline, CDR1 is MNHEY and CDR2 SVGEGT. CDR3 region: CASSESVAEQFF. The DNA of the CDR3 is TGTGCCAGCAGTGAAAGCGTTGCTGAGCAGTTCTTC.

V and J are TRBV7-9 and TRBJ1-1; 7 bases match TRBD1. Losses at the gene ends were 8 bases for V and 1 base for J; bases not matched to a gene: 13. This CDR3 region has 16 residues. Germline V CDR1 and CDR2: SEHNR, FQNEAQ (reference sequence). The CDR3 coding sequence is TGTGCCAGCGGTCCGACAGGGCGGTTGGGGAACACTGAAGCTTTCTTT. Translated: CASGPTGRLGNTEAFF.

The sample holds many counts of this clonotype. The chain is built from TRBV3-1 and TRBJ1-4; D perhaps matches TRBD1 (5 bases). The germline V gene encodes CDR1 LGHDT and CDR2 YNNKEL (reference sequence). This CDR3 spans 16 amino acids. V dropped 6 bases and J dropped 7 bases, with 21 bases sitting between them. The DNA of the CDR3 is TGTGCCAGCAGTACCACGAGGGGCGCGTCGGGTGAAAAACTGTTTTTT. Encoded protein: CASSTTRGASGEKLFF. Filled out from reference TRBV3-1 and TRBJ1-4, the complete variable domain reads DTAVSQTPKYLVTQMGNDKSIKCEQNLGHDTMYWYKQDSKKFLKIMFSYNNKELIINETVPNRFSPKSPDKAHLNLHINSLELGDSAVYFCASSTTRGASGEKLFFGSGTQLSVL.

This chain links TRBV5-5 with TRBJ1-5, with D maybe TRBD1 (5 bases). The CDR3 contains 16 residues. Looked up from germline, CDR1 is SGHKS and CDR2 is YYEKEE (reference sequence). V was shortened by 3 bases and J by 1 base, with 14 bases between the two germline ends. The CDR3: CASSWGRVGSNQPQHF. The CDR3, as DNA: TGTGCCAGCAGCTGGGGACGGGTTGGGAGCAATCAGCCCCAGCATTTT.

The chain employs TRBV5-1 and TRBJ2-7; 10 bases line up with TRBD2. Looked up from germline, CDR1 is SGHRS and CDR2 is YFSETQ. The V gene end was trimmed by 2 bases and the J gene end by 1 base; junction bases not matched to a gene: 15. This CDR3 contains 19 residues. The CDR3 coding sequence is TGCGCCAGCAGCTTTACAGCCCAGGGACTAGCGAGAACGTCCTACGAGCAGTACTTC. As protein: CASSFTAQGLARTSYEQYF.

Remarks on this clonotype: A read error may be the cause here, since a much bigger clone is one base away. The missing conserved phenylalanine or tryptophan at the end of this CDR3 makes a read error likely. The chain links TRBV15 to TRBJ1-1; the D is unclear. Germline values: CDR1 LNHNV, CDR2 YYDKDF (reference sequence). The CDR3 sequence is 13 residues long. Trimming cost V 4 bases and J 4 bases, with 10 bases left between them. CDR3 DNA: TGTGCCACCAGCATTAAAAAGGGCACTGAAGCTTTCCTT. It specifies CATSIKKGTEAFL.

This clonotype appeared many times. The genes are TRBV12-3 or TRBV12-4 and TRBJ2-7; TRBD1 matches at 7 bases. This CDR3 comprises 11 residues. Trimming took 7 bases from V and 6 from J; bases not matched to a gene: 3. The CDR3 region is CASTDRAEQYF. As DNA, the CDR3 is TGTGCCAGCACCGACAGGGCCGAGCAGTACTTC.

This clonotype was counted many times. V usage is TRBV18 and J usage is TRBJ1-6, with a tentative D call TRBD1 (5 bases). Germline CDR1 KGHSH, CDR2 LQKENI. The ends were cut back, 4 bases at V and 5 bases at J, with 12 bases in the middle. The CDR3 contains 15 residues. For the CDR3, the DNA is TGTGCCAGCTCACAGGGGCGCGGGAATAATTCACCCCTCCACTTT. It translates to CASSQGRGNNSPLHF.

There are a few counts of this clonotype. This chain uses TRBV19 with TRBJ1-5; 12 positions match TRBD1. Trimming at V came to 2 bases and at J to 4 bases, leaving 9 bases not matched to a gene. Germline V gene data show CDR1 as LNHDA and CDR2 as SQIVND (reference sequence). The CDR3 contains 18 residues. CDR3 nucleotide sequence: TGTGCCAGTAGTATATTGGTAGGGACAGGGGGCCGAAATCAGCCCCAGCATTTT. As protein: CASSILVGTGGRNQPQHF.

The V call is TRBV5-5, the J call TRBJ1-1, with D perhaps matching TRBD1 (5 bases). There are 13 residues in the CDR3. V was cut by 6 bases and J by 1 base, with 10 bases left in between. Germline V gene data show CDR1 as SGHKS and CDR2 as YYEKEE (reference sequence). CDR3 nucleotide sequence: TGTGCCAGCAATTGGGGACCGAACACTGAAGCTTTCTTT. Residues: CASNWGPNTEAFF.

In this sample, this clonotype turned up many times. This CDR3 reads CSAHRATSYEQYF. The CDR3 DNA is TGCAGTGCTCACAGGGCTACCTCCTACGAGCAGTACTTC. This rearrangement joins TRBV20-1 to TRBJ2-7; tentative D call: TRBD1 (6 bases). V shed 5 bases and J shed 0 bases, with 11 bases lying between them. The CDR3 has 13 residues. Germline V gives CDR1 DFQATT, CDR2 SNEGSKA (reference sequence).

This clonotype is a singleton in its sample. V gene TRBV2 combines with J gene TRBJ2-7; 7 bases match TRBD1. Germline CDR1 reads SNHLY; CDR2 reads FYNNEI. The trim removed 6 bases at V and 1 base at J, leaving 3 bases unmatched. The CDR3 length is 13 residues. The CDR3 here is CASRLGQSYEQYF. CDR3 bases: TGTGCCAGCAGACTGGGACAGTCCTACGAGCAGTACTTC.

Of note for this clonotype: A read error is possible here, since a much larger clone lies one base away. This chain links TRBV5-1 with TRBJ2-7, with D perhaps being TRBD1 or TRBD2 (5 bases each). CDR1 and CDR2 from the germline V gene are SGHRS and YFSETQ. The CDR3 consists of 12 residues. V was trimmed by 1 base and J by 5 bases, leaving 7 bases between them. This CDR3 reads CASSLRDDEQYF. The CDR3 DNA is TGCGCCAGCAGCTTGAGGGACGACGAGCAGTACTTC.

This clonotype was counted ten times or more. This sequence joins TRBV28 and TRBJ1-4; possible D gene TRBD1, 5 bases. The germline CDR1 and CDR2 sequences are MDHEN and SYDVKM. This CDR3 has 16 residues. Trimming removed 5 bases at V and 8 bases at J, with 21 bases between. The CDR3 protein is CASSTQDYSRVEKLFF. Here the CDR3 DNA reads TGTGCCAGCAGTACACAGGATTACTCTCGGGTGGAAAAACTGTTTTTT. Full variable domain (missing parts from reference TRBV28 and TRBJ1-4): DVKVTQSSRYLVKRTGEKVFLECVQDMDHENMFWYRQDPGLGLRLIYFSYDVKMKEKGDIPEGYSVSREKKERFSLILESASTNQTSMYLCASSTQDYSRVEKLFFGSGTQLSVL.

This clonotype occurred many times. The V call is TRBV28, the J call TRBJ2-5, with 8 bases fitting TRBD1. The CDR3 has 15 amino acids. Germline CDR1 MDHEN, CDR2 SYDVKM. The junction had 11 bases not matched to a gene; V was cut back by 6 bases and J by 5 bases. The CDR3 DNA reads TGTGCCAGCAGAATACCGGGACAGGCGGTTGAGACCCAGTACTTC. Amino acids: CASRIPGQAVETQYF.

A few counts support this clonotype. The chain links TRBV30 to TRBJ2-2; 7 bases align to TRBD1. The J segment lost 1 base and the V segment lost 3 bases, leaving 11 bases of the junction unmatched. Germline V gene data show CDR1 as GTSNPN and CDR2 as SVGIG (reference sequence). The CDR3 is 17 amino acids. CDR3 sequence (DNA): TGTGCCTGGAGCCCCTTACCGGGACAGCTGAACACCGGGGAGCTGTTTTTT. Translated: CAWSPLPGQLNTGELFF.

J is TRBJ2-1 and V is TRBV5-1, with 16 bases matching TRBD2. CDR1 and CDR2 (germline): SGHRS, YFSETQ. This CDR3 is 18 amino acids long. V lost 7 bases to trimming and J lost 2 bases; unmatched junction nucleotides: 9. CDR3 nucleotide sequence: TGCGCCAGCGACGGGTGGGGGACTAGCGGGAGGGCCTACAATGAGCAGTTCTTC. This codes for CASDGWGTSGRAYNEQFF.